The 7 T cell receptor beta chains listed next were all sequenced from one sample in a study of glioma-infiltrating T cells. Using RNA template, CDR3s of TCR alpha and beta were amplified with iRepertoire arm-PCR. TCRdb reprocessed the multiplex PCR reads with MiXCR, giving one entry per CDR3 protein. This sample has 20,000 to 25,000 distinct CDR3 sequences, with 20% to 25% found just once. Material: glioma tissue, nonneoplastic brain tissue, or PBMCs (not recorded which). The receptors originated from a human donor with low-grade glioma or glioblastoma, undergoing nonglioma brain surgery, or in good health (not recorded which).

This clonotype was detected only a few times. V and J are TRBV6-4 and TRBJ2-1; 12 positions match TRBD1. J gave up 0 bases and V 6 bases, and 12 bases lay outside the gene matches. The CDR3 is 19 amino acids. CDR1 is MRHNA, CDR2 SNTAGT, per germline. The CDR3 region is CASSLTPGTGGYSYNEQFF. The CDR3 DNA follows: TGTGCCAGCAGCCTCACCCCCGGGACAGGGGGCTACTCCTACAATGAGCAGTTCTTC.

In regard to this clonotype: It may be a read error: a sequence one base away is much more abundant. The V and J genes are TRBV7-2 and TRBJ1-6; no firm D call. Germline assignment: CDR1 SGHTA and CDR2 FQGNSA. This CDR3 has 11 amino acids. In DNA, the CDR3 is TGTGCCAACAGCCGAGACTCACCCCTCCACTTT. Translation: CANSRDSPLHF.

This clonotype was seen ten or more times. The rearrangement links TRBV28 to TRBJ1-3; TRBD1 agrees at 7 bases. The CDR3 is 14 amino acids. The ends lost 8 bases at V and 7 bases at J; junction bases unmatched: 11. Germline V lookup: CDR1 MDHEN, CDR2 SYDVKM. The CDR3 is CASAFRTGWNTIYF. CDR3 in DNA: TGTGCCAGCGCTTTCCGGACAGGTTGGAACACCATATATTTT.

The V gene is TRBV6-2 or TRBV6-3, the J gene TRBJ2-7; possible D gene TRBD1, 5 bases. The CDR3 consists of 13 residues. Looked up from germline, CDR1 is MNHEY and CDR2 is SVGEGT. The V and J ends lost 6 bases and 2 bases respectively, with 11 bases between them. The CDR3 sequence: CASSIRVTYEQYF. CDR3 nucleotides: TGTGCCAGCAGCATCAGGGTGACCTACGAGCAGTACTTC.

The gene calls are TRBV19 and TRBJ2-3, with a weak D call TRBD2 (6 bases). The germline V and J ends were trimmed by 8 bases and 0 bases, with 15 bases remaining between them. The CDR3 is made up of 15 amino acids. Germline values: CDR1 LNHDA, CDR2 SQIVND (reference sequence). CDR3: CASSTGVESTDTQYF. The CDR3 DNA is TGTGCCAGTTCCACGGGGGTCGAAAGCACAGATACGCAGTATTTT.

The CDR3 DNA is TGCGCCAGCAGCCTCGTCGGGCTCACTGAAGCTTTCTTT. Translation gives CASSLVGLTEAFF. V usage is TRBV5-1 and J usage is TRBJ1-1; D ambiguous. Germline lookup yields CDR1 SGHRS and CDR2 YFSETQ. CDR3 length equals 13 residues. V was cut by 4 bases and J by 4 bases, with 11 bases left in between.

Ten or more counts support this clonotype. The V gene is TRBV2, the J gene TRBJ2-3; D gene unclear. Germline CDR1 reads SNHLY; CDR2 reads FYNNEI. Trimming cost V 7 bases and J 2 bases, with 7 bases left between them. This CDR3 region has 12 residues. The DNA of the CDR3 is TGTGCCAGCAAGTACTACACAGATACGCAGTATTTT. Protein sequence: CASKYYTDTQYF. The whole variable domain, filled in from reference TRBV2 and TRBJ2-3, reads EPEVTQTPSHQVTQMGQEVILRCVPISNHLYFYWYRQILGQKVEFLVSFYNNEISEKSEIFDDQFSVERPDGSNFTLKIRSTKLEDSAMYFCASKYYTDTQYFGPGTRLTVL.